This is a list of T cell receptor beta chains from one sample in a study of CD8 T cells in Susac syndrome. Each CDR3 protein is one row after TCRdb ran MiXCR on the immunoSEQ multiplex PCR reads. In the table there are 250,000 to 300,000 distinct CDR3 sequences, around 91% of which are singletons. Sequencing was performed on CD8+ T cells from PBMCs. These receptor sequences come from a human donor with multiple sclerosis. Both conserved end residues are part of each CDR3. Each record gives: J gene, D gene, clone size, V gene, CDR3 DNA, CDR3 protein. The D gene is left open where the match is weak. The size field is filled for only some rows; it gives once, few, many or a size class.

j_gene: TRBJ2-1
d_gene: TRBD2
abundance: NA
v_gene: TRBV24-1
CDR3nt: TGTGCCACCCGGGATGGGACTAGCGCCGATGAGCAGTTCTTC
CDR3aa: CATRDGTSADEQFF

j_gene: TRBJ2-7
d_gene: NA
abundance: NA
v_gene: TRBV7-9
CDR3nt: TGTGCCAGCAGCGCCCGGGACATCACACCCTACGAGCAGTACTTC
CDR3aa: CASSARDITPYEQYF

j_gene: TRBJ2-3
d_gene: NA
abundance: NA
v_gene: TRBV12-3/TRBV12-4
CDR3nt: TGTGCCAGCAGTCCGAGGTCGCGAGGCACAGATACGCAGTATTTT
CDR3aa: CASSPRSRGTDTQYF

j_gene: TRBJ2-2
d_gene: NA
abundance: NA
v_gene: TRBV4-3
CDR3nt: TGCGCCAGCAGCCCAGGACTAAGCGGCTCCGGGGAGCTGTTTTTT
CDR3aa: CASSPGLSGSGELFF

j_gene: TRBJ1-1
d_gene: NA
abundance: NA
v_gene: TRBV28
CDR3nt: TGTGCCAGCAGTCTTAGATCTTGGGGGGGCACTGAAGCTTTCTTT
CDR3aa: CASSLRSWGGTEAFF

j_gene: TRBJ2-7
d_gene: NA
abundance: NA
v_gene: TRBV10-3
CDR3nt: TGTGCCATCAGTGAGTCAAGAGGGATCGGGTACGAGCAGTACTTC
CDR3aa: CAISESRGIGYEQYF

j_gene: TRBJ2-5
d_gene: NA
abundance: few
v_gene: TRBV5-6
CDR3nt: TGTGCCAGCAGCACAGGACACCAGCAAGAGACCCAGTACTTC
CDR3aa: CASSTGHQQETQYF

j_gene: TRBJ1-1
d_gene: NA
abundance: few
v_gene: TRBV6-2/TRBV6-3
CDR3nt: TGTGCCAGCAGTCTGGGGCACTTGAACACTGAAGCTTTCTTT
CDR3aa: CASSLGHLNTEAFF

j_gene: TRBJ2-7
d_gene: NA
abundance: once
v_gene: TRBV6-5
CDR3nt: TGTGCCAGCTGCGCGGAGATAGAGAGCGACGAGCAGTACTTC
CDR3aa: CASCAEIESDEQYF

j_gene: TRBJ2-4
d_gene: TRBD1
abundance: NA
v_gene: TRBV29-1
CDR3nt: TGCAGCGTTGAACAGGGCTTCACAGGGGACATTCAGTACTTC
CDR3aa: CSVEQGFTGDIQYF

j_gene: TRBJ2-1
d_gene: NA
abundance: NA
v_gene: TRBV12-3/TRBV12-4
CDR3nt: TGTGCCAGCAGGGGATTAGGGGACAATGAGCAGTTCTTC
CDR3aa: CASRGLGDNEQFF

j_gene: TRBJ1-2
d_gene: NA
abundance: NA
v_gene: TRBV27
CDR3nt: TGTGCCAGCAGTATGAGGGGCAGCAACTATGGCTACACCTTC
CDR3aa: CASSMRGSNYGYTF